Following are 30 T cell receptor beta chains from one sample sequenced in a study of OX40 agonist ivuxolimab in advanced cancers. Libraries were built with the immunoSEQ multiplex PCR assay. TCRdb holds this immuneACCESS table with in-frame rearrangements only. Some clones are missing; in checked studies, unresolved V genes explain under half, and the rest has no known cause. The sample profile shows 59,000 or so clones; over 70% of them were found once. The top ten clones comprise 0.3% to 0.45% of the sample. Sequenced material: CD4+ or CD8+ T cells sorted from blood, taken in a trial of the OX40 agonist ivuxolimab. These receptors came from an adult with an advanced solid tumor such as melanoma, head and neck, liver or kidney cancer.

V usage is TRBV11-2 and J usage is TRBJ1-3; unclear D gene. From germline, CDR1 is SGHAT and CDR2 FQNNGV. The V gene lost 2 bases and the J gene lost 2 bases, with 4 bases spanning the gap. This CDR3 is built from 13 residues. DNA of the CDR3: TGTGCCAGCAGCTTAAACACTGGAAACACCATATATTTT. It specifies CASSLNTGNTIYF. Based on the CDR3 plus reference TRBV11-2 and TRBJ1-3, the full variable domain is EAGVAQSPRYKIIEKRQSVAFWCNPISGHATLYWYQQILGQGPKLLIQFQNNGVVDDSQLPKDRFSAERLKGVDSTLKIQPAKLEDSAVYLCASSLNTGNTIYFGEGSWLTVV.

The V gene is TRBV7-9, the J gene TRBJ1-1; D unresolved. V dropped 5 bases and J dropped 0 bases, with 4 bases sitting between them. The CDR3 consists of 12 residues. Germline V gene lookup returns CDR1 SEHNR and CDR2 FQNEAQ (reference sequence). For the CDR3, the DNA is TGTGCCAGCAGCATGTTGAACACTGAAGCTTTCTTT. It specifies CASSMLNTEAFF.

With regard to this clone: Distinct nucleotide sequences in the sample also encode this CDR3. The genes are TRBV5-1 and TRBJ2-1, with 11 bases aligning to TRBD2. CDR1 SGHRS and CDR2 YFSETQ come from the germline V gene. The CDR3 covers 15 residues. With 0 bases clipped from V and 7 bases from J, the junction kept 3 bases outside the gene matches. The CDR3 DNA reads TGCGCCAGCAGCTTGGGTAGCGGGGGGGCAAATGAGCAGTTCTTC. Translating it yields CASSLGSGGANEQFF.

This chain uses TRBV11-2 with TRBJ2-6; D call uncertain. The germline V gene has CDR1 SGHAT and CDR2 FQNNGV. CDR3 size: 13 residues. V lost 4 bases to trimming and J lost 2 bases, with 3 bases between them. DNA for the CDR3: TGTGCCAGCAGCTCGGCTGGGGCCAACGTCCTGACTTTC. Its translation is CASSSAGANVLTF. The variable domain in full, completed from reference TRBV11-2 and TRBJ2-6, reads EAGVAQSPRYKIIEKRQSVAFWCNPISGHATLYWYQQILGQGPKLLIQFQNNGVVDDSQLPKDRFSAERLKGVDSTLKIQPAKLEDSAVYLCASSSAGANVLTFGAGSRLTVL.

The V gene is TRBV19, the J gene TRBJ1-2; tentative D call: TRBD1 (6 bases). CDR3 length equals 12 residues. Trimming stripped 9 bases from V and 8 bases from J, with 16 bases between. The germline V gene has CDR1 LNHDA and CDR2 SQIVND (reference sequence). CDR3 sequence (DNA): TGTGCCAGCGAGGGGGGCTATCAGGGCTACACCTTC. The encoded protein is CASEGGYQGYTF.

The gene calls are TRBV7-2 and TRBJ2-7; D unresolved. The CDR3 spans 12 residues. Germline V gene lookup returns CDR1 SGHTA and CDR2 FQGNSA. V lost 5 bases and J 4 bases, leaving 9 bases between the germline ends. The CDR3 region has the DNA TGTGCCAGCAGCCCGCGTCGTTACGAGCAGTACTTC. It encodes CASSPRRYEQYF.

V and J are TRBV9 and TRBJ2-5, with D perhaps TRBD1 (6 bases). V lost 3 bases and J lost 5, with 8 bases in between. CDR3 length: 12 amino acids. Germline assignment: CDR1 SGDLS and CDR2 YYNGEE. CDR3 loop: CASSADRETQYF. The CDR3 DNA is TGTGCCAGCAGCGCCGACAGGGAGACCCAGTACTTC.

The rearrangement links TRBV5-6 to TRBJ2-7; the match to TRBD1 covers 9 bases. Germline CDR1 and CDR2: SGHDT and YYEEEE. J lost 6 bases, V lost 0 bases, and 10 bases had no gene match. This CDR3 is built from 16 residues. The CDR3 spells CASSLGTGEIVREQYF. CDR3 DNA sequence: TGTGCCAGCAGCTTGGGGACAGGGGAAATTGTGCGCGAGCAGTACTTC. Supplemented by reference TRBV5-6 and TRBJ2-7, the full variable domain reads DAGVTQSPTHLIKTRGQQVTLRCSPKSGHDTVSWYQQALGQGPQFIFQYYEEEERQRGNFPDRFSGHQFPNYSSELNVNALLLGDSALYLCASSLGTGEIVREQYFGPGTRLTVT.

The rearrangement joins TRBV11-3 to TRBJ2-1; D is uncertain. There are 12 residues in the CDR3. V was trimmed by 1 base and J by 10 bases, leaving 8 bases between them. CDR1 is SGHNT and CDR2 is YENEEA in the germline V gene. In nucleotides, the CDR3 is TGTGCCAGCAGCTTAGCGTACGGGGAGCAGTTCTTC. This codes for CASSLAYGEQFF.

The rearrangement links TRBV7-2 to TRBJ2-1; 12 positions agree with TRBD2. Unmatched junction bases numbered 4, after V lost 0 bases and J lost 7 bases. The CDR3 contains 16 residues. CDR1 is SGHTA, CDR2 FQGNSA, per germline. This CDR3 is CASSLASTSGGNEQFF. For the CDR3, the DNA is TGTGCCAGCAGCTTAGCCTCGACTAGCGGGGGTAATGAGCAGTTCTTC. Drawing the rest from reference TRBV7-2 and TRBJ2-1, the complete variable domain is GAGVSQSPSNKVTEKGKDVELRCDPISGHTALYWYRQSLGQGLEFLIYFQGNSAPDKSGLPSDRFSAERTGGSVSTLTIQRTQQEDSAVYLCASSLASTSGGNEQFFGPGTRLTVL.

This sequence joins TRBV7-2 and TRBJ2-7, with D possibly being TRBD1 or TRBD2 (5 bases each). Germline lookup yields CDR1 SGHTA and CDR2 FQGNSA. Trimming left V 5 bases short and J 7 bases short, with 18 bases between. The length of the CDR3 is 14 residues. CDR3 nucleotide sequence: TGTGCCAGCAGCATCCCGGGACGGGGACGGGAGCAGTACTTC. Translation: CASSIPGRGREQYF.

The gene calls are TRBV9 and TRBJ1-1, with TRBD1 matching 8 bases. The CDR3 has 15 residues. CDR1 and CDR2 from the germline V gene are SGDLS and YYNGEE. Trimming took 3 bases from V and 2 from J; bases not matched to a gene: 6. The CDR3 protein is CASSALQGGNTEAFF. CDR3 sequence (DNA): TGTGCCAGCAGCGCCTTACAGGGGGGAAACACTGAAGCTTTCTTT.

The V call is TRBV7-9, the J call TRBJ2-7; a weak D match, TRBD1 (5 bases). Germline V gene sequence: CDR1 SEHNR, CDR2 FQNEAQ (reference sequence). This CDR3 spans 13 amino acids. Trimming removed 4 bases at V and 5 bases at J, with 12 bases between. CDR3 sequence reads: CASSSTAADEQYF. The CDR3 DNA sequence: TGTGCCAGCAGCTCGACAGCCGCCGACGAGCAGTACTTC.

The genes are TRBV5-8 and TRBJ2-1; TRBD1 aligns across 8 bases. V lost 3 bases to trimming and J lost 6 bases; unmatched junction nucleotides: 8. Germline CDR1 reads SGHTS; CDR2 reads YDEGEE. This CDR3 is built from 15 residues. The CDR3 loop is CASSYDRGGSNEQFF. The CDR3 DNA reads TGTGCCAGCAGCTATGACAGGGGAGGAAGCAATGAGCAGTTCTTC. The variable domain in full, completed from reference TRBV5-8 and TRBJ2-1, reads EAGVTQSPTHLIKTRGQQATLRCSPISGHTSVYWYQQALGLGLQFLLWYDEGEERNRGNFPPRFSGRQFPNYSSELNVNALELEDSALYLCASSYDRGGSNEQFFGPGTRLTVL.

V usage is TRBV18 and J usage is TRBJ1-4; D may be TRBD1 (5 bases). V lost 3 bases to trimming and J lost 0 bases, with 14 bases between them. Per germline, CDR1 KGHSH and CDR2 LQKENI. The CDR3 is made up of 17 amino acids. The CDR3 spells CASSPLGASSTNEKLFF. The CDR3 DNA follows: TGTGCCAGCTCACCCCTCGGGGCCTCGTCAACTAATGAAAAACTGTTTTTT.

The chain recombines TRBV30 with TRBJ1-2; 11 bases match TRBD1. Trimming removed 7 bases from V and 4 bases from J; junction bases left unmatched: 8. Germline lookup yields CDR1 GTSNPN and CDR2 SVGIG (reference sequence). This CDR3 is 14 amino acids long. The CDR3 bases are TGTGCCTCCAATCCCGGACAGGGGGCCTATGGCTACACCTTC. Protein: CASNPGQGAYGYTF.

The chain links TRBV12-5 to TRBJ2-7; 7 nucleotides agree with TRBD1. The CDR3 loop spans 17 amino acids. The ends lost 5 bases at V and 0 bases at J; junction bases unmatched: 13. Germline V gives CDR1 LGHNT, CDR2 FRNRAP. The CDR3 sequence: CASGPPPTGPISYEQYF. The CDR3 bases are TGTGCTAGTGGTCCCCCCCCGACAGGGCCTATCTCCTACGAGCAGTACTTC.

This chain links TRBV19 with TRBJ2-4, with D possibly matching TRBD2 (6 bases). V gave up 5 bases and J gave up 2 bases, with 16 bases separating them. This CDR3 is 16 amino acids long. Looked up from germline, CDR1 is LNHDA and CDR2 is SQIVND (reference sequence). CDR3 DNA: TGTGCCAGTAGTCCCTGGACGGGGGTAACCAAAAACATTCAGTACTTC. Residues: CASSPWTGVTKNIQYF.

The gene calls are TRBV14 and TRBJ2-7, with D perhaps TRBD1 (6 bases). The CDR3 contains 15 residues. V lost 0 bases, J lost 2 bases, and 11 bases lay in between. Germline V gives CDR1 SGHDN, CDR2 FVKESK. The CDR3 region is CASSQDRAGAYEQYF. The CDR3 nucleotides read TGTGCCAGCAGCCAAGATCGGGCAGGGGCCTACGAGCAGTACTTC.

The sample holds a few counts of this clone. The chain combines TRBV7-6 with TRBJ1-2; D not certain. Germline V gene lookup returns CDR1 SGHVS and CDR2 FNYEAQ. This CDR3 spans 13 amino acids. V was cut by 5 bases and J by 4 bases, with 11 bases left in between. CDR3 sequence: CASSPDPSYGYTF. Written as DNA, the CDR3 is TGTGCCAGCAGCCCTGACCCAAGCTATGGCTACACCTTC.

The V gene is TRBV27, the J gene TRBJ1-4; D is perhaps TRBD1 (6 bases). The V gene's germline CDR1 is MNHEY and CDR2 SMNVEV (reference sequence). The CDR3 spans 14 residues. Trimming removed 3 bases at V and 5 bases at J, with 10 bases between. CDR3 protein: CASSFRQGNEKLFF. The CDR3 DNA reads as TGTGCCAGCAGTTTTCGGCAGGGGAATGAAAAACTGTTTTTT.

In the case of this clone: The identical CDR3 is also encoded by other nucleotide sequences in the sample. V usage is TRBV19 and J usage is TRBJ2-2, with D possibly matching TRBD1 (6 bases). The length of the CDR3 is 13 residues. Germline V gene sequence: CDR1 LNHDA, CDR2 SQIVND (reference sequence). The CDR3 sequence is CERGGALAGELFF. The CDR3 nucleotides read TGTGAGCGAGGGGGAGCTTTGGCCGGGGAGCTGTTTTTT.

This chain joins TRBV9 and TRBJ2-3; possible D gene TRBD1, 6 bases. Deletions cut 3 bases from V and 0 bases from J, with 8 bases between. This CDR3 spans 14 amino acids. The germline V gene encodes CDR1 SGDLS and CDR2 YYNGEE. CDR3 residues: CASSGRGSTDTQYF. In nucleotides, the CDR3 is TGTGCCAGCAGCGGAAGGGGGAGCACAGATACGCAGTATTTT.

V gene TRBV10-2 combines with J gene TRBJ2-7; D uncertain. The CDR3 is made up of 11 amino acids. CDR1 and CDR2 from the germline V gene are WSHSY and SAAADI. Trimming removed 2 bases from V and 4 bases from J, with 3 bases in between. The CDR3 region has the DNA TGCGCCAGCAGTGAGGGATACGAGCAGTACTTC. Translation: CASSEGYEQYF.

V and J are TRBV6-5 and TRBJ1-1; D remains unclear. V was pared by 6 bases and J by 3 bases, with 11 bases between. This CDR3 spans 13 amino acids. Germline V gives CDR1 MNHEY, CDR2 SVGAGI. The CDR3 is CASRLNWDTEAFF. The CDR3 bases are TGTGCCAGCAGATTAAATTGGGACACTGAAGCTTTCTTT.

The chain employs TRBV2 and TRBJ2-5; 7 positions agree with TRBD2. The CDR3 has 11 amino acids. Trimming took 2 bases from V and 9 from J; bases not matched to a gene: 0. The V gene's germline CDR1 is SNHLY and CDR2 FYNNEI. CDR3 nucleotide sequence: TGTGCCAGCAGTGAACGGGGGGCCCAGTACTTC. Protein product: CASSERGAQYF. Full variable domain (remainder filled in from reference TRBV2 and TRBJ2-5): EPEVTQTPSHQVTQMGQEVILRCVPISNHLYFYWYRQILGQKVEFLVSFYNNEISEKSEIFDDQFSVERPDGSNFTLKIRSTKLEDSAMYFCASSERGAQYFGPGTRLLVL.

The chain combines TRBV27 with TRBJ1-1; D is undetermined. The length of the CDR3 is 13 residues. Germline V CDR1 and CDR2: MNHEY, SMNVEV (reference sequence). V lost 2 bases and J lost 3, with 7 bases in between. The chain's CDR3 is CASSLMAYTEAFF. DNA for the CDR3: TGTGCCAGCAGTTTAATGGCCTACACTGAAGCTTTCTTT.

This chain connects TRBV6-5 to TRBJ1-3; no firm D call. The CDR3 extends over 15 amino acids. Germline CDR1 and CDR2: MNHEY and SVGAGI. V was pared by 4 bases and J by 0 bases, with 10 bases between. The CDR3 DNA reads TGTGCCAGCAGTTTCTCAGTCAGCTCTGGAAACACCATATATTTT. As protein: CASSFSVSSGNTIYF.

The V call is TRBV19, the J call TRBJ1-1; TRBD1 is a possible D gene (5 bases). The V end was cut by 3 bases, the J end by 4 bases, with 12 bases between. CDR3 length: 14 residues. Germline CDR1 LNHDA, CDR2 SQIVND (reference sequence). For the CDR3, the DNA is TGTGCCAGTAGTATCCGGGTGGGGGGCACTGAAGCTTTCTTT. Protein sequence: CASSIRVGGTEAFF.

This clone was seen a single time. This chain links TRBV27 with TRBJ1-5, with TRBD1 matching 8 bases. The germline CDR1 and CDR2 sequences are MNHEY and SMNVEV (reference sequence). With V trimmed by 7 bases and J by 6 bases, 11 bases remained unmatched. This CDR3 is built from 15 residues. Here the CDR3 DNA reads TGTGCCAGCAAAAGGGACAGGAGTATTGGTCAGCCCCAGCATTTT. Translation gives CASKRDRSIGQPQHF.